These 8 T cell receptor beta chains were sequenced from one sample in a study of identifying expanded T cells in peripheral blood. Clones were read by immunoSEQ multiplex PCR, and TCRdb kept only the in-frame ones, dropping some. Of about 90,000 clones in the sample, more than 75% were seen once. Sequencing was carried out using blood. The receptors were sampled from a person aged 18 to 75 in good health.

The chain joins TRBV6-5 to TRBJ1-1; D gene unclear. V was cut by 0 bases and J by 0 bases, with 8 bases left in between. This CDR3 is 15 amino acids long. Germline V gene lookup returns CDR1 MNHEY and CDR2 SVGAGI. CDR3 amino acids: CASSYSFVMNTEAFF. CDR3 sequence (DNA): TGTGCCAGCAGTTACTCGTTTGTGATGAACACTGAAGCTTTCTTT.

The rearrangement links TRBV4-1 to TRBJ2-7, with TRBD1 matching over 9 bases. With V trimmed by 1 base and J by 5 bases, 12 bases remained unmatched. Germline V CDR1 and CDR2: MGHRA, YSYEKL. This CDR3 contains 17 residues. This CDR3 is CASSQVLGDRERHEQYF. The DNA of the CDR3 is TGCGCCAGCAGCCAAGTTCTTGGGGACAGGGAACGGCACGAGCAGTACTTC.

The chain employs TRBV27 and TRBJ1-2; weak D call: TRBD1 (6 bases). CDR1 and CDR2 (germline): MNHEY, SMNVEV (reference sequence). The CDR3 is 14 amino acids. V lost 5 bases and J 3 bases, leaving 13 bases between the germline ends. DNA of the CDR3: TGTGCCAGCAGTCCAGGGGTAGGATACTATGGCTACACCTTC. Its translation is CASSPGVGYYGYTF.

The chain's CDR3 is CASSLSGGPPYEQYF. CDR3 nucleotides: TGTGCCAGCAGCTTAAGTGGCGGCCCCCCCTACGAGCAGTACTTC. The chain joins TRBV7-3 to TRBJ2-7; no definite D call. The V end was cut by 1 base, the J end by 2 bases, with 12 bases between. This CDR3 has 15 amino acids. CDR1 is SGHTA and CDR2 is FQGTGA in the germline V gene.

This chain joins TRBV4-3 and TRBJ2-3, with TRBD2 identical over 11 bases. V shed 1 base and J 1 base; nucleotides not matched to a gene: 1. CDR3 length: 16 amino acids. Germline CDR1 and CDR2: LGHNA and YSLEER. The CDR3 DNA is TGCGCCAGCAGCCAAGCTAGCGGGGGGCGCACAGATACGCAGTATTTT. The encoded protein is CASSQASGGRTDTQYF.

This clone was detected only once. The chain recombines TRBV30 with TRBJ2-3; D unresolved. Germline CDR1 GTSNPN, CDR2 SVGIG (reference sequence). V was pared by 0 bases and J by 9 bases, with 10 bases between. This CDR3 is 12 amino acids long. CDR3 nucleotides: TGTGCCTGGAGTGTAAATGGTGAAACGCAGTATTTT. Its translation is CAWSVNGETQYF. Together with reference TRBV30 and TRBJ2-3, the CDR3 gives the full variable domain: SQTIHQWPATLVQPVGSPLSLECTVEGTSNPNLYWYRQAAGRGLQLLFYSVGIGQISSEVPQNLSASRPQDRQFILSSKKLLLSDSGFYLCAWSVNGETQYFGPGTRLTVL.

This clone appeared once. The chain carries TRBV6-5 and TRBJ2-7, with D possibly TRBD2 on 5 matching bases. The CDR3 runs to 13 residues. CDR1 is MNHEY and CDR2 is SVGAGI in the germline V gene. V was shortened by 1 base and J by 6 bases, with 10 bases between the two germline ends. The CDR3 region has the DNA TGTGCCAGCAGTTACTACGGGGAATCCGAGCAGTACTTC. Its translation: CASSYYGESEQYF.

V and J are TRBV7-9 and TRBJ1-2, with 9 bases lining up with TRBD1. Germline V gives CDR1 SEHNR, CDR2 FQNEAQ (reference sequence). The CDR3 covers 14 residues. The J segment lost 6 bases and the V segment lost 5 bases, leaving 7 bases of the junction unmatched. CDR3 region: CASSPLGTGHGYTF. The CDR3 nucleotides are TGTGCCAGCAGCCCGTTGGGGACAGGGCATGGCTACACCTTC.